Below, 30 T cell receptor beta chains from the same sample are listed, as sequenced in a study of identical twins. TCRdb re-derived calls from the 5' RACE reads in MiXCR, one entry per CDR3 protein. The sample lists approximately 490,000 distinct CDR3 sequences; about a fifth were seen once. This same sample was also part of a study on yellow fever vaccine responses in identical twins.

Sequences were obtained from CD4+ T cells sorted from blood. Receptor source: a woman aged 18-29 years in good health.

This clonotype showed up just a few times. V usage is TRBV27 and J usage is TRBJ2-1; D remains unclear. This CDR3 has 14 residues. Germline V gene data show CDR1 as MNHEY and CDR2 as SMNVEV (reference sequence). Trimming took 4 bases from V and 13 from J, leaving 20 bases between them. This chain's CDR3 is CASSSPSIQNHQFF. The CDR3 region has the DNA TGTGCCAGCAGTTCTCCGTCTATACAGAATCATCAGTTCTTC.

CDR3 region: CATSDVRDRAYNEQFF. The CDR3 region has the DNA TGTGCCACCAGTGATGTAAGGGACAGGGCCTACAATGAGCAGTTCTTC. The chain links TRBV24-1 to TRBJ2-1; 9 nucleotides line up with TRBD1. CDR3 length equals 16 residues. V lost 3 bases to trimming and J lost 2 bases; unmatched junction nucleotides: 4. CDR1 KGHDR and CDR2 SFDVKD come from the germline V gene.

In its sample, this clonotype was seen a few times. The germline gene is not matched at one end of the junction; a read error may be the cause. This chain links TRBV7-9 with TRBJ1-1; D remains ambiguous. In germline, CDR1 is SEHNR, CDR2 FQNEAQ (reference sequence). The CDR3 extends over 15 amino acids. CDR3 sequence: CASSLIPFGNTGAFF. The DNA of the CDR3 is TGTGCCAGCAGCTTAATTCCATTCGGGAACACTGGAGCTTTCTTT.

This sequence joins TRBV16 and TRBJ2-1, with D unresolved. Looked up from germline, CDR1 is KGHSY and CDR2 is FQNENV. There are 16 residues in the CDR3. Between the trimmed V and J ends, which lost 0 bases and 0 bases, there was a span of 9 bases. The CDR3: CASSQSVVSSYNEQFF. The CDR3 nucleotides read TGTGCCAGCAGCCAATCCGTCGTGAGCTCCTACAATGAGCAGTTCTTC.

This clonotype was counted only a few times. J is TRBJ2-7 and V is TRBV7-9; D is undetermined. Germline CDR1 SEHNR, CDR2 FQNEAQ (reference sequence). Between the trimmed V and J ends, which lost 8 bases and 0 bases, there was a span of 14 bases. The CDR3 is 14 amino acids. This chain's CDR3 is CASGRGQSSYEQYF. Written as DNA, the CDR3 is TGTGCCAGCGGCCGTGGGCAGAGCTCCTACGAGCAGTACTTC.

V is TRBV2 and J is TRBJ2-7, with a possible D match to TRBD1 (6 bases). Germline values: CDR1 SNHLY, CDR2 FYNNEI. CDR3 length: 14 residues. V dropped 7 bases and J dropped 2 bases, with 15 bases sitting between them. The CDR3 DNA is TGTGCCAGCAAGGTTACAGGGAATACCTACGAGCAGTACTTC. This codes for CASKVTGNTYEQYF.

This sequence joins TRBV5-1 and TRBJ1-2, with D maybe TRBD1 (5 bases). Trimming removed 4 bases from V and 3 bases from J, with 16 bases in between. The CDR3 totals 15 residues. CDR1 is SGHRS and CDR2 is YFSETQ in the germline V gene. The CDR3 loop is CASSPGQGNDYGYTF. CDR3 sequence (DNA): TGCGCCAGCAGCCCCGGGCAGGGTAACGACTATGGCTACACCTTC.

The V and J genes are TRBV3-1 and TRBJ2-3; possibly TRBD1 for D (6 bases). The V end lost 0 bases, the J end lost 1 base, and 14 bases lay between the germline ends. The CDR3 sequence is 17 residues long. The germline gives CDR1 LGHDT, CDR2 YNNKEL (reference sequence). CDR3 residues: CASSQDTGISRTDTQYF. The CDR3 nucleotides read TGTGCCAGCAGCCAAGATACAGGGATCTCCCGCACAGATACGCAGTATTTT.

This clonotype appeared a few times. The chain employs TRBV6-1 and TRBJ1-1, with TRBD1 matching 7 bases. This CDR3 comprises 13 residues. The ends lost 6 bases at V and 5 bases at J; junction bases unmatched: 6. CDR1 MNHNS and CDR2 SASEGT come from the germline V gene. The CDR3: CASSKTGWTEAFF. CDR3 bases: TGTGCCAGCAGCAAGACAGGGTGGACTGAAGCTTTCTTT.

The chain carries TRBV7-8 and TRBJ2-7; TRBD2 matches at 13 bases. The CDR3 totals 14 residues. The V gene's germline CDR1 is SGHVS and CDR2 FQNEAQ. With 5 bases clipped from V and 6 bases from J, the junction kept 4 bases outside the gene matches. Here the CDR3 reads CASSRTSGSFEQYF. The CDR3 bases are TGTGCCAGCAGCCGGACTAGCGGGAGTTTCGAGCAGTACTTC.

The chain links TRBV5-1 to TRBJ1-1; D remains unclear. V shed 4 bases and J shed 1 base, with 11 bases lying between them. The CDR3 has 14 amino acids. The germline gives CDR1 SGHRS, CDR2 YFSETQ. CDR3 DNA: TGCGCCAGCAGCCCAGGACTCACGAACACTGAAGCTTTCTTT. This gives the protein CASSPGLTNTEAFF.

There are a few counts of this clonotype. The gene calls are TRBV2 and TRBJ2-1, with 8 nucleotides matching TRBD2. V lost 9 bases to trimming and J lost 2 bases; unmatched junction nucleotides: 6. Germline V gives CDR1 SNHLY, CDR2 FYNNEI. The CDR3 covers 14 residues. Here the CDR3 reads CARGLADPYNEQFF. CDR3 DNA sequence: TGTGCCAGAGGACTAGCTGATCCCTACAATGAGCAGTTCTTC.

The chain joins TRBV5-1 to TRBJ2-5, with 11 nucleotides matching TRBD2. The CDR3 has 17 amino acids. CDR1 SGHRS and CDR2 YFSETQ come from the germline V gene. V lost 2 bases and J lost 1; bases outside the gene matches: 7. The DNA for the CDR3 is TGCGCCAGCAGCTTACTGAAGACTAGCGGGGCCCAAGAGACCCAGTACTTC. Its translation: CASSLLKTSGAQETQYF.

In DNA, the CDR3 is TGCGCCAGCAGCCAAGAAGGGACAGGCGTGGGCGGCAATCAGCCCCAGCATTTT. Protein sequence: CASSQEGTGVGGNQPQHF. V and J are TRBV4-1 and TRBJ1-5; TRBD1 agrees at 8 bases. CDR1 and CDR2 (germline): MGHRA, YSYEKL. J was trimmed by 2 bases and V by 0 bases; bases with no gene match: 9. This CDR3 has 18 residues.

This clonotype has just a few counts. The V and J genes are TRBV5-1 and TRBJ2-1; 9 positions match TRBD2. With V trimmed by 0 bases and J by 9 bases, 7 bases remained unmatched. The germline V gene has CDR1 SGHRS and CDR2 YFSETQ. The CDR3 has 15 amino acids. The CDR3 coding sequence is TGCGCCAGCAGCTTGGATGCGGGAGGGCCGACTGAGCAGTTCTTC. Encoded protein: CASSLDAGGPTEQFF.

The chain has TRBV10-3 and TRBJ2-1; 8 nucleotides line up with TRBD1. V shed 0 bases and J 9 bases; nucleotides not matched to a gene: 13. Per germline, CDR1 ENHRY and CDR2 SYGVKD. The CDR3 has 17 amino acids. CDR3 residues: CAISESVLDRARGEQFF. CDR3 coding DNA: TGTGCCATCAGTGAGTCAGTCTTGGACAGGGCCCGGGGTGAGCAGTTCTTC.

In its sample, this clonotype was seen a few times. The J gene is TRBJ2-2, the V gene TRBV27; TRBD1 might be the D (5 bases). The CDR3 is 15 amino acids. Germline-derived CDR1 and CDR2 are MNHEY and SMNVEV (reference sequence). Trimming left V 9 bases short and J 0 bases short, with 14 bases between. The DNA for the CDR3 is TGTGCCAGTAAAACTGGACAAACGAACACCGGGGAGCTGTTTTTT. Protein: CASKTGQTNTGELFF.

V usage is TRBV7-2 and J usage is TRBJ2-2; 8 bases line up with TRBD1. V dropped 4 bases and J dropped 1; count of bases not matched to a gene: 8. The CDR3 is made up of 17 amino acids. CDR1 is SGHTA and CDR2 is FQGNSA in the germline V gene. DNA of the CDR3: TGTGCCAGCAGCTGGATCAGGGGGCTCAGGAACACCGGGGAGCTGTTTTTT. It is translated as CASSWIRGLRNTGELFF.

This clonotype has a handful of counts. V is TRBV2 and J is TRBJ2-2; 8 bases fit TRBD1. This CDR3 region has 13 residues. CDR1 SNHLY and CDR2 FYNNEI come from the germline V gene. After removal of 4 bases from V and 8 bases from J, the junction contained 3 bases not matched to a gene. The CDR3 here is CASSGTGSGELFF. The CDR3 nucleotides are TGTGCCAGCAGTGGGACAGGGTCTGGGGAGCTGTTTTTT.

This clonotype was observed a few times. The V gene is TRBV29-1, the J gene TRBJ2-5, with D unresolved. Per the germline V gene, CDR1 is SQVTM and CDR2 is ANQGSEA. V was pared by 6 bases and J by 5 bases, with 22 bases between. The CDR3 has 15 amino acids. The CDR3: CSVRPLVESGETQYF. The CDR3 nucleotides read TGCAGCGTGAGGCCCCTGGTGGAAAGTGGGGAGACCCAGTACTTC.

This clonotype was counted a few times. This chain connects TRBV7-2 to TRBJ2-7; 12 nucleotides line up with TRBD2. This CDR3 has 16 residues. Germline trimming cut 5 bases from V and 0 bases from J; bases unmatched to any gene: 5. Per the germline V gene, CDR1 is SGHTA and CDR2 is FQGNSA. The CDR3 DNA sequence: TGTGCCAGCAGCAGCCAGACTAGCGGGAGCTCCTACGAGCAGTACTTC. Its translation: CASSSQTSGSSYEQYF.

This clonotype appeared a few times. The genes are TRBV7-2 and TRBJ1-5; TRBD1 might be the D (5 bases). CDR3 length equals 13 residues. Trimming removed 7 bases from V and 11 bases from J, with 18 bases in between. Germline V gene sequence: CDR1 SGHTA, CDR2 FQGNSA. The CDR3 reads CASNHQGGGAQHF. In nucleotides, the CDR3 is TGTGCCAGCAATCACCAGGGTGGCGGGGCCCAGCATTTT. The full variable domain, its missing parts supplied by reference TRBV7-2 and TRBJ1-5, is GAGVSQSPSNKVTEKGKDVELRCDPISGHTALYWYRQSLGQGLEFLIYFQGNSAPDKSGLPSDRFSAERTGGSVSTLTIQRTQQEDSAVYLCASNHQGGGAQHFGDGTRLSIL.

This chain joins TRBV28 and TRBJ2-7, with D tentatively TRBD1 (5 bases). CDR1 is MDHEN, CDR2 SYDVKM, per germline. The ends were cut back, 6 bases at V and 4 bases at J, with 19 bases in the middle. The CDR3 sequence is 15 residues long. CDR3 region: CASRQDKDPIYEQYF. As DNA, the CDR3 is TGTGCCAGCAGACAGGACAAGGACCCAATTTACGAGCAGTACTTC. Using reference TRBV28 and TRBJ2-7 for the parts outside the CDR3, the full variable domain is DVKVTQSSRYLVKRTGEKVFLECVQDMDHENMFWYRQDPGLGLRLIYFSYDVKMKEKGDIPEGYSVSREKKERFSLILESASTNQTSMYLCASRQDKDPIYEQYFGPGTRLTVT.

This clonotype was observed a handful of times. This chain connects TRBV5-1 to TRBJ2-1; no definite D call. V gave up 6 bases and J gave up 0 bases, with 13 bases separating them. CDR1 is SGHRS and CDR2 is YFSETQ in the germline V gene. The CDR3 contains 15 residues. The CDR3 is CASIFLANSYNEQFF. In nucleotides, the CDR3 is TGCGCCAGCATCTTCTTGGCCAACTCCTACAATGAGCAGTTCTTC.

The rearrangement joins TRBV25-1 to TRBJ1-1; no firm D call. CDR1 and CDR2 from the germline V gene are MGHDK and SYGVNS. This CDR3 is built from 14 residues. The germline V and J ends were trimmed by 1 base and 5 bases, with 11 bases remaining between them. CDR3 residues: CASSELEPGTEAFF. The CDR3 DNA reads TGTGCCAGCAGTGAATTGGAACCGGGGACTGAAGCTTTCTTT.

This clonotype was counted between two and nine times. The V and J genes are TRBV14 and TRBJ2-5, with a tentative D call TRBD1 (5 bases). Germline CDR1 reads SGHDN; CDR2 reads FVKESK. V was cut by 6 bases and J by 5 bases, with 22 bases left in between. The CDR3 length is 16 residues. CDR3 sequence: CASSQGSRPDAETQYF. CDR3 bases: TGTGCCAGCAGTCAGGGTTCCCGCCCCGACGCCGAGACCCAGTACTTC.

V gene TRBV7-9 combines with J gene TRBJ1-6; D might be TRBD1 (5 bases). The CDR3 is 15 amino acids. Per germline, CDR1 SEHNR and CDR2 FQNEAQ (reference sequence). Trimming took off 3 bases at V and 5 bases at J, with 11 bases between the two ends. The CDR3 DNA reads TGTGCCAGCAGCTTGGCAGGGAGGGATAATTCACCCCTCCACTTT. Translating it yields CASSLAGRDNSPLHF.

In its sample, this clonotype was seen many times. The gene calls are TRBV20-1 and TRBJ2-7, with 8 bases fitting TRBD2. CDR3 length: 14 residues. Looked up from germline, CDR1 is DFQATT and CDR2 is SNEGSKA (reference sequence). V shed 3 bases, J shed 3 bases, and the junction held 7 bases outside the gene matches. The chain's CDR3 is CSASRAGVVYEQYF. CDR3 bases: TGCAGTGCTAGTAGAGCGGGAGTAGTCTACGAGCAGTACTTC.

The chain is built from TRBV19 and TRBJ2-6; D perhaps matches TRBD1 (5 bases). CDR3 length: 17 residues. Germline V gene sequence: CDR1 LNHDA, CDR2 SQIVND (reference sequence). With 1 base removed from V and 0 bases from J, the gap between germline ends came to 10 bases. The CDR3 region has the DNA TGTGCCAGTAGTATAGGGGCAGGGATCTCTGGGGCCAACGTCCTGACTTTC. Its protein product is CASSIGAGISGANVLTF.

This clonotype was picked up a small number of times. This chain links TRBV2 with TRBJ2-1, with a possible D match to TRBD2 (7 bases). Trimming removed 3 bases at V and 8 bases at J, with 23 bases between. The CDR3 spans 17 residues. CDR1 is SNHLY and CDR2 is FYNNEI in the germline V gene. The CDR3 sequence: CASSDRGGGLPPYEQFF. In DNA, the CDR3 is TGTGCCAGCAGTGACAGAGGGGGGGGACTCCCCCCTTATGAGCAGTTCTTC.